The following is a T cell receptor beta chain sequence with its context. The antigen remains unidentified. After pathologic assessment, macro-dissection selected premalignant or tumor cells for extraction. This sample stems from a study of immune evolution from preneoplasia to lung adenocarcinoma. Background on the study: HLA loss of heterozygosity: over 5.5% AIS, about 15% MIA, over 25% ADC, none AAH. Whole-study results and caveats: Later-stage lesions seemingly showed higher T cell density and diversity than normal lung. From normal lung to invasive adenocarcinoma, top clone frequencies appeared to decrease.

The germline gives CDR1 SQVTM, CDR2 ANQGSEA. Trimming cost V 7 bases and J 5 bases; bases outside gene matches: 4. The CDR3 spans 13 residues. Assay: immunoSEQ multiplex PCR; the TCRdb copy retains only in-frame clones and omits some. The table records over 5,500 clones, approximately 88% of them present only once. The sequenced sample consisted of FFPE lung adenocarcinoma in situ tissue. The chain couples TRBV29-1 to TRBJ2-3; 12 bases fit TRBD2. This TCR came from an older donor with lung adenocarcinoma. Here the CDR3 DNA reads TGCAGCGCCGGACTAGCGGGAAGAGATACGCAGTATTTT. This codes for CSAGLAGRDTQYF.